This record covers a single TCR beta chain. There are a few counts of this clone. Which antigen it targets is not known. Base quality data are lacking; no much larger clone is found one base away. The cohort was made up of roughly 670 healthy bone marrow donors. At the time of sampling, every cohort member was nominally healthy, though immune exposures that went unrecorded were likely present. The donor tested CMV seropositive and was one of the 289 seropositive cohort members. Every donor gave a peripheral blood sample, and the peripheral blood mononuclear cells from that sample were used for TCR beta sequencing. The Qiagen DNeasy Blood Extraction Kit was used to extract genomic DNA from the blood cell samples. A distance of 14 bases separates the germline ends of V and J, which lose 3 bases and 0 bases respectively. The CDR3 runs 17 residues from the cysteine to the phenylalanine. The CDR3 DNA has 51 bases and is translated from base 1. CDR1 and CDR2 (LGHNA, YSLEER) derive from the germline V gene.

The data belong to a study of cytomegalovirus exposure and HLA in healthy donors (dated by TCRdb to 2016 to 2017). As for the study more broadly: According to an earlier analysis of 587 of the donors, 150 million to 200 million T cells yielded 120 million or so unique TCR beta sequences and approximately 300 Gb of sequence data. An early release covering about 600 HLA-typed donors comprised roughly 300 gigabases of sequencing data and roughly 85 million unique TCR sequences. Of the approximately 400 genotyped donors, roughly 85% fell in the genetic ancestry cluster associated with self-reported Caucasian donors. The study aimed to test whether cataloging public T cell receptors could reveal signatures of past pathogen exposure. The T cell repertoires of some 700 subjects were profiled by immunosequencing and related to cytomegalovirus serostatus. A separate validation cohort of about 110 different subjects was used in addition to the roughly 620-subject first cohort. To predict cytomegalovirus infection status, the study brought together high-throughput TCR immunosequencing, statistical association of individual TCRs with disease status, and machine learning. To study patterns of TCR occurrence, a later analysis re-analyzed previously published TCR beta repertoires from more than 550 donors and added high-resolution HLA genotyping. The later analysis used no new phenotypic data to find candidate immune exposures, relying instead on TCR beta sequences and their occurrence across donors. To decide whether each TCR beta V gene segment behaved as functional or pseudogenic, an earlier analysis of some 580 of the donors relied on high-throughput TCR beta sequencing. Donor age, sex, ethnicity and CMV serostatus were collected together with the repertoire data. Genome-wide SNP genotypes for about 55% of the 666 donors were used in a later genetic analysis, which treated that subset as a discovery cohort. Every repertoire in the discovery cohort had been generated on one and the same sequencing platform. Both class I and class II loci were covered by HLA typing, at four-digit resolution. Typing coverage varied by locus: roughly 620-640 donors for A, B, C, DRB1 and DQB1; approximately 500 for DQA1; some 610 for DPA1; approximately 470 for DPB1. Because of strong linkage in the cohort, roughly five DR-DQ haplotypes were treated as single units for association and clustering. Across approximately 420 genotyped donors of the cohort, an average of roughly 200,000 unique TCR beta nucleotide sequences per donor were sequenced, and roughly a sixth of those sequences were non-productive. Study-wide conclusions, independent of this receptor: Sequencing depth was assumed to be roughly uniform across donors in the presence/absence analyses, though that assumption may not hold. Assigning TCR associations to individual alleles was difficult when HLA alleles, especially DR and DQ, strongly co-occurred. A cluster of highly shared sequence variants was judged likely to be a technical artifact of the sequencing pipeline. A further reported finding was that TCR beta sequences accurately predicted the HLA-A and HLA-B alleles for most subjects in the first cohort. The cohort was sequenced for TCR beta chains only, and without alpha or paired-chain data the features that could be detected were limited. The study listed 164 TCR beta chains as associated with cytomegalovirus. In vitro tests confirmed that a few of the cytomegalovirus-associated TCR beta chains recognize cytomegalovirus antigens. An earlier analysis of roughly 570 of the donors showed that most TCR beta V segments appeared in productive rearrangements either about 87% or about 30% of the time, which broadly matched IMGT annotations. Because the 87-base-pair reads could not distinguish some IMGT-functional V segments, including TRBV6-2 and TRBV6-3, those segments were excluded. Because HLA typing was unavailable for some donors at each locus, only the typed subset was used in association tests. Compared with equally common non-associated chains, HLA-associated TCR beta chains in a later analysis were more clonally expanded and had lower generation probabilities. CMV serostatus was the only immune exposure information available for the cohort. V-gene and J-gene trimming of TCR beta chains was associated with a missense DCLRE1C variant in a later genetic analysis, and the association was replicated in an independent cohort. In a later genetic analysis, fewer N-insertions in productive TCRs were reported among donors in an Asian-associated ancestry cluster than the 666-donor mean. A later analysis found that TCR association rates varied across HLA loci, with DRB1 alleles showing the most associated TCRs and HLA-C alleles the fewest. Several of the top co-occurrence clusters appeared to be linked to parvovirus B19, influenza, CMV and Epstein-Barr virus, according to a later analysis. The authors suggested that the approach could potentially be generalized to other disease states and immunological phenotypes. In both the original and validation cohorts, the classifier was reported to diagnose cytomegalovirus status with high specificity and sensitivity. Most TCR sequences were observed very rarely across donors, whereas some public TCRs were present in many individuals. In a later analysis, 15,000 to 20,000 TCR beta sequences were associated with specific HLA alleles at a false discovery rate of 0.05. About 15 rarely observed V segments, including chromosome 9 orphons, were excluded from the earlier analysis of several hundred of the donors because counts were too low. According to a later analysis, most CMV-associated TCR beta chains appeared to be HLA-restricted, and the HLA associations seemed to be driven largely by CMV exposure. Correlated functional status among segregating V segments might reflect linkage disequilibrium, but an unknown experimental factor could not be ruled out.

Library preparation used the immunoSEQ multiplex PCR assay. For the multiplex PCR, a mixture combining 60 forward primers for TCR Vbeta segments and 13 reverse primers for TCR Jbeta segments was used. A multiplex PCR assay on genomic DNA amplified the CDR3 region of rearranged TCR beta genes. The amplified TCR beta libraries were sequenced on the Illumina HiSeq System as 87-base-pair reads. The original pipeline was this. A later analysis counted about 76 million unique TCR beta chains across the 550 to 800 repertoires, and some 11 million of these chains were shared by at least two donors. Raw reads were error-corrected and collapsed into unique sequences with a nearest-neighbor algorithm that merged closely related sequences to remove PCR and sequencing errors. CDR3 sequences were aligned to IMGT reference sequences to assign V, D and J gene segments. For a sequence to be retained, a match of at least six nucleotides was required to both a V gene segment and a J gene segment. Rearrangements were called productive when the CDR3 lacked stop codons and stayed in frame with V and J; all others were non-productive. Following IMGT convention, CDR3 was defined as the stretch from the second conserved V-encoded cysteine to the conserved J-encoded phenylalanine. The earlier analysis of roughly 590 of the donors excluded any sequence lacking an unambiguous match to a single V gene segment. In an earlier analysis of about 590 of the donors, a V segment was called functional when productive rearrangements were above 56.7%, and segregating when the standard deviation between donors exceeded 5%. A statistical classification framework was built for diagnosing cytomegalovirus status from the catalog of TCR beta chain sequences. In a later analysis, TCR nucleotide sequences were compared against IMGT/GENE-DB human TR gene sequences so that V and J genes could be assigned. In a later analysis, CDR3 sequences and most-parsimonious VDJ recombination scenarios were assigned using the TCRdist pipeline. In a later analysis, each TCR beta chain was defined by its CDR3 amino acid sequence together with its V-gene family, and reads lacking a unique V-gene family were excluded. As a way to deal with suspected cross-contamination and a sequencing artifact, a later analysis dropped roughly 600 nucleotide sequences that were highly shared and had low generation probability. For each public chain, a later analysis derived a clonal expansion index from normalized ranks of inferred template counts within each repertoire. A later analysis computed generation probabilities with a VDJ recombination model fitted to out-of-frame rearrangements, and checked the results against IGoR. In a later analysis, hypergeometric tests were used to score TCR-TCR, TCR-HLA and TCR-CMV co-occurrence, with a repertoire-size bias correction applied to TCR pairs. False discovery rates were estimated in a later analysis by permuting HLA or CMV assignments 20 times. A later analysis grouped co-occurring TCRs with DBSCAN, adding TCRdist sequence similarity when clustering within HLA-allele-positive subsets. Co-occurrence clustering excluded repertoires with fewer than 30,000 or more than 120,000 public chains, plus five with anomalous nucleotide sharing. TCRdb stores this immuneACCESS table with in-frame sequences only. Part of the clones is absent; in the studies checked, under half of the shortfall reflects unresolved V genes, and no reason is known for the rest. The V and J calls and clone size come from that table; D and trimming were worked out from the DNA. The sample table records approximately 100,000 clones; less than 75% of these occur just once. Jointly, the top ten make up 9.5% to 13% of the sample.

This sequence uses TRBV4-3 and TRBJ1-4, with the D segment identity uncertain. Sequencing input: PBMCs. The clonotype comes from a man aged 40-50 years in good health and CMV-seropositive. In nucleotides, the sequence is TGCGCCAGCAGCCACTCGTTGATCAGTACAACTAATGAAAAACTGTTTTTT. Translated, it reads CASSHSLISTTNEKLFF.